This TCR beta chain was recovered during a study of blood T cell repertoires in COVID-19. Produced via immunoSEQ multiplex PCR; TCRdb's table is partial and in-frame only. Here the sample spans about 76,000 clones, around 70% being singletons. CDR3 length equals 12 residues. Per the germline V gene, CDR1 is MDHEN and CDR2 is SYDVKM. The V and J ends lost 9 bases and 3 bases respectively, with 9 bases between them. Input material: peripheral blood. This TCR derives from an older man with acute or convalescent COVID-19. The gene calls are TRBV28 and TRBJ1-5, with TRBD1 as a possible D gene (6 bases). The CDR3 is CASGTPNQPQHF. In DNA form, the CDR3 reads TGTGCCAGTGGGACACCCAATCAGCCCCAGCATTTT.